This is a list of T cell receptor beta chains from one sample in a study of OX40 agonist ivuxolimab in advanced cancers. This table comes from immunoSEQ multiplex PCR, and its TCRdb copy is limited to in-frame clones, with some not included. Among about 21,000 clones listed, 83% were seen once. The input for sequencing was CD4+ or CD8+ T cells sorted from blood, taken in a trial of the OX40 agonist ivuxolimab. The receptors originated from an adult with an advanced solid tumor such as melanoma, head and neck, liver or kidney cancer. Each CDR3 is given with its conserved first and last residue. A D gene is named only where the DNA matches it firmly. The listing skips clone size in some rows; elsewhere it reads once, few, many or a size class.

>TRBJ2-3|TRBV7-8|-|-
CASTPPGGETLTDTQYF
TGTGCCAGCACCCCCCCAGGGGGGGAGACCCTCACAGATACGCAGTATTTT
>TRBJ2-1|TRBV7-9|once|TRBD2
CASSPFSGGPRNEQFF
TGTGCCAGCAGCCCCTTCTCGGGAGGGCCCAGAAATGAGCAGTTCTTC
>TRBJ2-5|TRBV5-4|once|-
CASSLAQEEGAETQYF
TGTGCCAGCAGCTTGGCCCAGGAGGAGGGGGCAGAGACCCAGTACTTC
>TRBJ2-7|TRBV5-1|-|-
CASSLATGSSYEQYF
TGCGCCAGCAGCTTGGCCACAGGGAGCTCCTACGAGCAGTACTTC
>TRBJ2-7|TRBV30|-|-
CAWGTALYEQYF
TGTGCCTGGGGGACGGCTCTCTACGAGCAGTACTTC
>TRBJ1-1|TRBV5-1|-|-
CASSLAGGYTEAFF
TGCGCCAGCAGCTTGGCCGGGGGGTATACTGAAGCTTTCTTT
>TRBJ2-1|TRBV5-4|-|-
CASSLASGGGLHNEQFF
TGTGCCAGCAGCTTGGCCTCCGGGGGCGGTTTACACAATGAGCAGTTCTTC
>TRBJ2-7|TRBV6-1|-|-
CASGSGSSYEQYF
TGTGCCAGCGGGTCAGGTAGCTCCTACGAGCAGTACTTC
>TRBJ1-5|TRBV19|few|-
CASRGAPALYSNQPQHF
TGTGCCAGCCGAGGGGCACCCGCCCTCTATAGCAATCAGCCCCAGCATTTT
>TRBJ2-1|TRBV5-1|-|TRBD2
CASSAGQAGGNEQFF
TGCGCCAGCAGCGCCGGACAAGCGGGAGGAAATGAGCAGTTCTTC
>TRBJ1-2|TRBV15|few|-
CATSSTGFSGDYGYTF
TGTGCCACCAGCTCGACCGGGTTCTCAGGGGACTATGGCTACACCTTC
>TRBJ2-7|TRBV10-2|-|-
CASRPGPSSYEQYF
TGCGCCAGCAGGCCGGGCCCAAGCTCCTACGAGCAGTACTTC
>TRBJ1-6|TRBV27|-|-
CASTSGMGNSPLHF
TGTGCCAGCACCTCAGGAATGGGAAATTCACCCCTCCACTTT
>TRBJ2-5|TRBV2|-|-
CASSRDPLETQYF
TGTGCCAGCAGTCGGGACCCCCTGGAGACCCAGTACTTC
>TRBJ1-1|TRBV13|-|TRBD1
CASSSRTGGDTEAFF
TGTGCCAGCAGCTCGCGGACAGGGGGGGACACTGAAGCTTTCTTT
>TRBJ1-2|TRBV6-1|few|-
CASGSPTNYGYTF
TGTGCCAGCGGTAGCCCCACTAACTATGGCTACACCTTC
>TRBJ2-7|TRBV6-5|-|-
CASSPRSLGEQYF
TGTGCCAGCAGCCCGAGGAGTTTGGGAGAGCAGTACTTC
>TRBJ1-1|TRBV19|-|TRBD1
CASSTGGPNTEAFF
TGTGCCAGTAGTACAGGGGGCCCGAACACTGAAGCTTTCTTT
>TRBJ2-7|TRBV4-1|-|-
CASSQVMEYEQYF
TGCGCCAGCAGCCAAGTAATGGAATACGAGCAGTACTTC
>TRBJ2-7|TRBV6-1|-|-
CASSLGSYEQYF
TGTGCCAGCAGTTTAGGGAGCTACGAGCAGTACTTC
>TRBJ1-1|TRBV28|-|TRBD1
CASSQTGYTEAFF
TGTGCCAGCAGTCAGACAGGGTACACTGAAGCTTTCTTT
>TRBJ2-7|TRBV7-6|-|-
CASSSGAAYEQYF
TGTGCCAGCAGCTCGGGGGCTGCCTACGAGCAGTACTTC
>TRBJ1-6|TRBV2|few|-
CASKEGGSGNSPLHF
TGTGCCAGCAAGGAGGGGGGATCGGGCAATTCACCCCTCCACTTT